The 18 T cell receptor beta chains below all came from one sample that was sequenced in a study of technical replicates of blood from a few donors. Profiled with immunoSEQ multiplex PCR; TCRdb holds only in-frame clones, not every one. The sample lists about 60,000 clones, 80% to 90% seen once, with about 5% in the top ten. The source material was PBMCs. Receptor source: a human donor in good health. Some clones in this sample may be carry-over from other donors' samples.

This rearrangement joins TRBV5-1 to TRBJ2-4, with 10 nucleotides matching TRBD1. Germline values: CDR1 SGHRS, CDR2 YFSETQ. The V and J ends lost 4 bases and 0 bases, in that order; junction bases with no gene match: 4. This CDR3 is built from 16 residues. The CDR3 region has the DNA TGCGCCAGCAGCACCGGGACAGGGGAAGCCAAAAACATTCAGTACTTC. The encoded protein is CASSTGTGEAKNIQYF.

The rearrangement uses TRBV7-2 and TRBJ2-5; 13 bases are shared with TRBD2. The CDR3 has 16 amino acids. V dropped 3 bases and J dropped 1; count of bases not matched to a gene: 2. Germline loops: CDR1 SGHTA, CDR2 FQGNSA. The CDR3 DNA reads TGTGCCAGCAGCTTGGGACTAGCGGGGAGCCAAGAGACCCAGTACTTC. Translated, it gives CASSLGLAGSQETQYF.

A few counts support this clone. This sequence joins TRBV4-3 and TRBJ2-7; D not resolved. There are 14 residues in the CDR3. The V end was cut by 0 bases, the J end by 1 base, with 7 bases between. Germline-derived CDR1 and CDR2 are LGHNA and YSLEER. The CDR3 DNA follows: TGCGCCAGCAGCCAAGATCATCAATCCTACGAGCAGTACTTC. It codes for CASSQDHQSYEQYF.

The J gene is TRBJ2-1, the V gene TRBV13; TRBD2 matches 8 bases. J lost 6 bases, V lost 3 bases, and 1 base had no gene match. This CDR3 has 13 residues. Germline V CDR1 and CDR2: PRHDT, FYEKMQ (reference sequence). This CDR3 reads CASSFGGGNEQFF. In DNA, the CDR3 is TGTGCCAGCAGCTTCGGGGGGGGCAATGAGCAGTTCTTC.

The chain combines TRBV13 with TRBJ2-7, with 10 bases fitting TRBD1. In germline, CDR1 is PRHDT, CDR2 FYEKMQ (reference sequence). J gave up 4 bases and V 4 bases, and 7 bases lay outside the gene matches. The CDR3 extends over 15 amino acids. The CDR3 sequence: CASSSLWDRGYEQYF. The CDR3 bases are TGTGCCAGCAGCTCCCTGTGGGACAGGGGTTACGAGCAGTACTTC.

The chain joins TRBV6-5 to TRBJ2-7; maybe TRBD1 (6 bases). The V end lost 5 bases, the J end lost 3 bases, and 14 bases lay between the germline ends. The CDR3 totals 14 residues. Germline V lookup: CDR1 MNHEY, CDR2 SVGAGI. CDR3 DNA: TGTGCCAGCAGTCCCGCCCAGGGGAACTACGAGCAGTACTTC. This gives the protein CASSPAQGNYEQYF.

The chain couples TRBV7-8 to TRBJ2-2; D unclear. The V end lost 1 base, the J end lost 5 bases, and 2 bases lay between the germline ends. The germline V gene has CDR1 SGHVS and CDR2 FQNEAQ. The CDR3 is 12 residues long. CDR3 bases: TGTGCCAGCAGCTTAGTAACCGGGGAGCTGTTTTTT. Translated: CASSLVTGELFF. The variable domain in full, with the rest retrieved from reference TRBV7-8 and TRBJ2-2, is GAGVSQSPRYKVAKRGQDVALRCDPISGHVSLFWYQQALGQGPEFLTYFQNEAQLDKSGLPSDRFFAERPEGSVSTLKIQRTQQEDSAVYLCASSLVTGELFFGEGSRLTVL.

This chain links TRBV7-3 with TRBJ2-3; 7 bases are a match to TRBD1. The CDR3 sequence is 15 residues long. The trim removed 5 bases at V and 0 bases at J, leaving 5 bases unmatched. CDR1 and CDR2 (germline): SGHTA, FQGTGA. In DNA, the CDR3 is TGTGCCAGCAGCACAGGGGTATACAGCACAGATACGCAGTATTTT. It codes for CASSTGVYSTDTQYF.

This clone was observed a few times. The chain combines TRBV4-3 with TRBJ1-4; 11 bases fit TRBD1. J lost 7 bases, V lost 2 bases, and 6 bases had no gene match. Per the germline V gene, CDR1 is LGHNA and CDR2 is YSLEER. The CDR3 sequence is 16 residues long. The CDR3 bases are TGCGCCAGCAGCCAAAACTACGGGACAGGGGGTGAAAAACTGTTTTTT. This sequence encodes CASSQNYGTGGEKLFF.

This chain uses TRBV7-2 with TRBJ2-7; 7 bases are shared with TRBD1. V shed 2 bases and J 7 bases; nucleotides not matched to a gene: 2. Germline loops: CDR1 SGHTA, CDR2 FQGNSA. The CDR3 contains 12 residues. The CDR3 nucleotides are TGTGCCAGCAGCTTAACAGGGGAGGAGCAGTACTTC. Amino acids: CASSLTGEEQYF.

The chain links TRBV4-2 to TRBJ2-7, with 8 positions matching TRBD1. This CDR3 spans 16 amino acids. J gave up 6 bases and V 0 bases, and 10 bases lay outside the gene matches. CDR1 LGHNA and CDR2 YNFKEQ come from the germline V gene. This chain's CDR3 is CASSQDRQGAYGEQYF. In DNA, the CDR3 is TGTGCCAGCAGCCAAGACCGCCAGGGGGCGTACGGCGAGCAGTACTTC.

The chain links TRBV5-1 to TRBJ2-3; D remains unclear. Per germline, CDR1 SGHRS and CDR2 YFSETQ. There are 13 residues in the CDR3. V dropped 0 bases and J dropped 8 bases, with 10 bases sitting between them. For the CDR3, the DNA is TGCGCCAGCAGCTTGGCCGGTCTCTCTACGCAGTATTTT. This codes for CASSLAGLSTQYF.

The chain is built from TRBV9 and TRBJ2-7; D might be TRBD1 (6 bases). Germline values: CDR1 SGDLS, CDR2 YYNGEE. The CDR3 spans 14 residues. V lost 2 bases, J lost 2 bases, and 11 bases lay in between. CDR3 sequence reads: CASSVRDTTYEQYF. CDR3 nucleotides: TGTGCCAGCAGCGTGAGGGACACAACCTACGAGCAGTACTTC.

The chain recombines TRBV10-3 with TRBJ1-1, with D possibly being TRBD1 (5 bases). Trimming removed 5 bases from V and 0 bases from J, with 10 bases in between. Germline loops: CDR1 ENHRY, CDR2 SYGVKD. This CDR3 region has 14 residues. The CDR3 sequence: CAISPGTVNTEAFF. CDR3 coding DNA: TGTGCCATCAGTCCCGGGACTGTGAACACTGAAGCTTTCTTT.

The chain has TRBV14 and TRBJ2-6, with D unclear. The CDR3 runs to 14 residues. The V gene's germline CDR1 is SGHDN and CDR2 FVKESK. V lost 4 bases, J lost 0 bases, and 4 bases lay in between. The CDR3, as DNA: TGTGCCAGCAGCCTCGTCTCTGGGGCCAACGTCCTGACTTTC. Translating gives CASSLVSGANVLTF.

This clone appeared a few times. The J gene is TRBJ2-7, the V gene TRBV11-2; 13 bases match TRBD2. Germline V lookup: CDR1 SGHAT, CDR2 FQNNGV. Trimming at V came to 2 bases and at J to 3 bases, leaving 4 bases not matched to a gene. The length of the CDR3 is 16 residues. CDR3 bases: TGTGCCAGCAGCTTACCGGGACTAGCGGGACGCTACGAGCAGTACTTC. It is translated as CASSLPGLAGRYEQYF.

The CDR3 DNA reads as TGTGCCAGCAGCTCATCAGGGCGGGGGAACCTGTATACGCAGTATTTT. Amino acid sequence: CASSSSGRGNLYTQYF. The chain is built from TRBV11-2 and TRBJ2-3, with TRBD2 identical over 7 bases. The V gene's germline CDR1 is SGHAT and CDR2 FQNNGV. The CDR3 consists of 16 residues. J gave up 7 bases and V 4 bases, and 14 bases lay outside the gene matches.

The chain has TRBV4-1 and TRBJ2-3; TRBD2 aligns across 13 bases. V shed 4 bases and J 2 bases; nucleotides not matched to a gene: 6. Germline values: CDR1 MGHRA, CDR2 YSYEKL. There are 17 residues in the CDR3. The DNA for the CDR3 is TGCGCCAGCAGCCGCGGGGGACTAGCGGGGCTCACAGATACGCAGTATTTT. This translates into CASSRGGLAGLTDTQYF.